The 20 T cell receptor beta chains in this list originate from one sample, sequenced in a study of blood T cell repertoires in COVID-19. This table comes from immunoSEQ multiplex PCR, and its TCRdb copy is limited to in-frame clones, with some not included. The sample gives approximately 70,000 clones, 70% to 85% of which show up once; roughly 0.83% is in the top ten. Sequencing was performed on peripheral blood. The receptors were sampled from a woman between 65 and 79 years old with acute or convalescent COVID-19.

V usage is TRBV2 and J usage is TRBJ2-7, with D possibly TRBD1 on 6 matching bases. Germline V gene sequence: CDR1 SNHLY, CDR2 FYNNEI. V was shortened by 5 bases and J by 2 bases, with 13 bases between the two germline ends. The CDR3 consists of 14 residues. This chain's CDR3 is CASSTGTRTYEQYF. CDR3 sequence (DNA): TGTGCCAGCAGTACCGGGACACGGACCTACGAGCAGTACTTC.

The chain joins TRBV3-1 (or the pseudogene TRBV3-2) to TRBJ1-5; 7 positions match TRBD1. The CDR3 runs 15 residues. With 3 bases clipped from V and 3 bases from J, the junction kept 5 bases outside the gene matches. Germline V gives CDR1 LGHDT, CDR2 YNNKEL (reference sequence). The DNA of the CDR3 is TGTGCCAGCAGCCACTCGGGACAGTACAATCAGCCCCAGCATTTT. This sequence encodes CASSHSGQYNQPQHF.

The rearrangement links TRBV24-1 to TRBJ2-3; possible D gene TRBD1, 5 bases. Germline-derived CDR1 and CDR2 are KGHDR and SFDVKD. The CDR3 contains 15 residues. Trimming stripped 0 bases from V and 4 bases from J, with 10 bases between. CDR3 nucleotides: TGTGCCACCAGTGATTTGATCCAGGGCGCAGATACGCAGTATTTT. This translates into CATSDLIQGADTQYF.

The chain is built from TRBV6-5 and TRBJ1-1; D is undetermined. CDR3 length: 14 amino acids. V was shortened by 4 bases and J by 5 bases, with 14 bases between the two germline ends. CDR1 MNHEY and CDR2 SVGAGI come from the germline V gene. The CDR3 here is CASSSQARTTEAFF. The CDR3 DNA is TGTGCCAGCAGTTCCCAGGCACGAACGACTGAAGCTTTCTTT.

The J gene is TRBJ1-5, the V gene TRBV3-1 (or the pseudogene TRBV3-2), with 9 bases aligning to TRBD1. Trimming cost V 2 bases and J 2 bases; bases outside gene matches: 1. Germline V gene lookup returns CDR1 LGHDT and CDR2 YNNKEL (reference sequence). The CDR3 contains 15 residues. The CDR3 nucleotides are TGTGCCAGCAGCCAAAGGACAGGGGGCAATCAGCCCCAGCATTTT. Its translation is CASSQRTGGNQPQHF.

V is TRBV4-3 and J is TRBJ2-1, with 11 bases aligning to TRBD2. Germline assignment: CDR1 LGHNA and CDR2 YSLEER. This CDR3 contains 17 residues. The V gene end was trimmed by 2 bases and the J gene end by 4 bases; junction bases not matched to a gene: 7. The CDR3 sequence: CASSQPRTSGPYNEQFF. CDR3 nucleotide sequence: TGCGCCAGCAGCCAACCCCGGACTAGCGGGCCGTACAATGAGCAGTTCTTC.

CDR3 amino acids: CASSQVTSGGTQYF. CDR3 bases: TGCGCCAGCAGCCAAGTTACGTCGGGAGGTACGCAGTATTTT. The V and J genes are TRBV4-3 and TRBJ2-3; 7 positions agree with TRBD2. The CDR3 runs 14 residues. From germline, CDR1 is LGHNA and CDR2 YSLEER. The trim removed 1 base at V and 8 bases at J, leaving 6 bases unmatched.

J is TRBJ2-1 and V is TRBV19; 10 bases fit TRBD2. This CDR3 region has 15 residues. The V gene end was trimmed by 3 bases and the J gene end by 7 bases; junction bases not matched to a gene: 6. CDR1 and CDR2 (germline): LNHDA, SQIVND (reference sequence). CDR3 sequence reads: CASSIPSGRRNEQFF. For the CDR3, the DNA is TGTGCCAGTAGTATTCCTAGCGGGAGACGGAATGAGCAGTTCTTC. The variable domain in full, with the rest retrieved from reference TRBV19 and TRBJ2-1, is DGGITQSPKYLFRKEGQNVTLSCEQNLNHDAMYWYRQDPGQGLRLIYYSQIVNDFQKGDIAEGYSVSREKKESFPLTVTSAQKNPTAFYLCASSIPSGRRNEQFFGPGTRLTVL.

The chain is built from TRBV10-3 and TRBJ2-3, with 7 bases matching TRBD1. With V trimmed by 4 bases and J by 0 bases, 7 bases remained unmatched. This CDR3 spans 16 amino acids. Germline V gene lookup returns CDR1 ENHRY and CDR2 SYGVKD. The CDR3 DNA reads TGTGCCATCAGTGCGGCTCGGGACAGTAGCACAGATACGCAGTATTTT. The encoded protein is CAISAARDSSTDTQYF.

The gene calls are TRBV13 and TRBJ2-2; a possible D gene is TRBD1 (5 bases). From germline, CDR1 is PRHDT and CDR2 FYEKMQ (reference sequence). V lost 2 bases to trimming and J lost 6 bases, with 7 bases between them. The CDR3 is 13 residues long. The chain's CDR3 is CASSLKGAGELFF. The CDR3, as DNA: TGTGCCAGCAGCTTAAAAGGGGCCGGGGAGCTGTTTTTT.

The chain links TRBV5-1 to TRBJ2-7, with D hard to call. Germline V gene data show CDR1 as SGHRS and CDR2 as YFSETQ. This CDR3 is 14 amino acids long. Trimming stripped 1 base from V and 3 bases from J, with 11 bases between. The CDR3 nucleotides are TGCGCCAGCAGCTTGAACGGAGAGTTCTACGAGCAGTACTTC. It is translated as CASSLNGEFYEQYF.

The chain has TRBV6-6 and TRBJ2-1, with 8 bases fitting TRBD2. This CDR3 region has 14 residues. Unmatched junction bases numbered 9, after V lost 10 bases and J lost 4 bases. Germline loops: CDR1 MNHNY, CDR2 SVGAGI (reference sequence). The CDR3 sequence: CATSGGRTYNEQFF. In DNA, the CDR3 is TGTGCCACCAGCGGCGGGAGGACGTACAATGAGCAGTTCTTC.

CDR3 sequence: CAISESDSTNYGYTF. The DNA of the CDR3 is TGTGCCATCAGTGAGTCGGACAGCACCAACTATGGCTACACCTTC. V usage is TRBV10-3 and J usage is TRBJ1-2, with a tentative D call TRBD1 (6 bases). Trimming removed 0 bases at V and 2 bases at J, with 10 bases between. The CDR3 is 15 amino acids. The germline gives CDR1 ENHRY, CDR2 SYGVKD.

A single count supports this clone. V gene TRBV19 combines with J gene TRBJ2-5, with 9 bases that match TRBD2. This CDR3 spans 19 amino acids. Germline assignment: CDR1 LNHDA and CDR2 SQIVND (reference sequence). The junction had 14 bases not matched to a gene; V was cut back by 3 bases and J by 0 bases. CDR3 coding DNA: TGTGCCAGTAGTATTCGGGGGGGAGCTAGCGGGGACTACCAAGAGACCCAGTACTTC. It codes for CASSIRGGASGDYQETQYF.

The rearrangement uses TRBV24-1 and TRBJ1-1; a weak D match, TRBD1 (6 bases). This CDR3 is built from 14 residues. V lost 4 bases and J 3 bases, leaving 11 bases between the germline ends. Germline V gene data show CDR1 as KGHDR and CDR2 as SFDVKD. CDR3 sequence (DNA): TGTGCCACCAGTGAGGGGGGGCGCGACACTGAAGCTTTCTTT. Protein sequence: CATSEGGRDTEAFF.

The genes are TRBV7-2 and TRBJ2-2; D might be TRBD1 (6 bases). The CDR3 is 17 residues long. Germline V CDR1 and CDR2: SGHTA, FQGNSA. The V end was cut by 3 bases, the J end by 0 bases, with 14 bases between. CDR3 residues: CASSLDTGSANTGELFF. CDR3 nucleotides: TGTGCCAGCAGCTTGGATACAGGGTCCGCGAACACCGGGGAGCTGTTTTTT.

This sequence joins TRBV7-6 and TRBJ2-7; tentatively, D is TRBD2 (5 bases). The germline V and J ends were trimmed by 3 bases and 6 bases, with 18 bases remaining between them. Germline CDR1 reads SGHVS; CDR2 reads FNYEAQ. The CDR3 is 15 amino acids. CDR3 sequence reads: CASSFQLVSGGEQYF. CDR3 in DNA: TGTGCCAGCAGCTTCCAATTGGTCTCCGGAGGCGAGCAGTACTTC.

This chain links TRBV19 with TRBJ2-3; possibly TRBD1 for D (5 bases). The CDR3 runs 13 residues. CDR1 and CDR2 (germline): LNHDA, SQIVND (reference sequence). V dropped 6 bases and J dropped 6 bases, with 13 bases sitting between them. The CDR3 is CASSTAGADTQYF. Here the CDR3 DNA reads TGTGCCAGTAGCACAGCTGGGGCGGATACGCAGTATTTT.

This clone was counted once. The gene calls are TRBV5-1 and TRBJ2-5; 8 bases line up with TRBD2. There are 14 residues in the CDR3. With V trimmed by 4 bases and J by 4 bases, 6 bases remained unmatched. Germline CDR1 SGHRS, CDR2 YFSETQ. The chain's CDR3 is CASSPGLDGETQYF. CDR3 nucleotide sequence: TGCGCCAGCAGCCCGGGACTAGATGGAGAGACCCAGTACTTC.

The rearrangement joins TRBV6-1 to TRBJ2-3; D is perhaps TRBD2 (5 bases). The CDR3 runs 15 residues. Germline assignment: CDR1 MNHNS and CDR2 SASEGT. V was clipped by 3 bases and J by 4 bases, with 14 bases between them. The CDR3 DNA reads TGTGCCAGCAGTGAGATCGGGGTGAGCGCAGATACGCAGTATTTT. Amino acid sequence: CASSEIGVSADTQYF.